What follows are 18 T cell receptor beta chains derived from one specimen sequenced in a study of cytomegalovirus exposure and HLA in healthy donors. The PCR ran on 60 Vbeta and 13 Jbeta primers. Here immunoSEQ multiplex PCR was the method, and the copy in TCRdb shows in-frame clones only, minus some. The sample holds about 110,000 clones, around 80% seen once. Source material: PBMCs. These TCRs come from a man aged 50 to 60 in good health and CMV-seronegative.

The CDR3 here is CASSPWTSGSKSYNEQFF. The CDR3 DNA is TGTGCCAGCAGCCCATGGACTAGCGGGAGCAAATCCTACAATGAGCAGTTCTTC. V gene TRBV7-6 combines with J gene TRBJ2-1, with TRBD2 identical over 13 bases. This CDR3 has 18 amino acids. The germline V gene has CDR1 SGHVS and CDR2 FNYEAQ. The V and J ends lost 5 bases and 1 base, in that order; junction bases with no gene match: 8. The complete variable domain, with remaining parts taken from reference TRBV7-6 and TRBJ2-1, reads GAGVSQSPRYKVTKRGQDVALRCDPISGHVSLYWYRQALGQGPEFLTYFNYEAQQDKSGLPNDRFSAERPEGSISTLTIQRTEQRDSAMYRCASSPWTSGSKSYNEQFFGPGTRLTVL.

Only a few counts were recorded for this clone. CDR3 in DNA: TGTGCCAGTAGTATAGGCCTAGCGGGAGGATCCGAGCAGTACTTC. It codes for CASSIGLAGGSEQYF. This chain connects TRBV19 to TRBJ2-7; 11 bases map to TRBD2. The CDR3 has 15 amino acids. V was clipped by 1 base and J by 6 bases; unmatched bases: 5. The germline gives CDR1 LNHDA, CDR2 SQIVND (reference sequence).

This chain uses TRBV10-1 with TRBJ2-7; perhaps TRBD2 as D (5 bases). Per germline, CDR1 WNHNN and CDR2 SYGVQD (reference sequence). V lost 2 bases, J lost 11 bases, and 22 bases lay in between. The CDR3 is made up of 15 amino acids. CDR3 nucleotide sequence: TGCGCCAGCAGTGAGCGATTACCCCCCGGGGTGCAGGAGTACTTC. Translation: CASSERLPPGVQEYF.

The rearrangement uses TRBV5-4 and TRBJ2-7; D is ambiguous. The CDR3 consists of 13 residues. V lost 0 bases and J lost 5, with 9 bases in between. Germline assignment: CDR1 SGHNT and CDR2 YYREEE (reference sequence). Written as DNA, the CDR3 is TGTGCCAGCAGCTTGGCTGGCCAGAACGAGCAGTACTTC. It yields the protein CASSLAGQNEQYF. Full variable domain (remainder filled in from reference TRBV5-4 and TRBJ2-7): ETGVTQSPTHLIKTRGQQVTLRCSSQSGHNTVSWYQQALGQGPQFIFQYYREEENGRGNFPPRFSGLQFPNYSSELNVNALELDDSALYLCASSLAGQNEQYFGPGTRLTVT.

The J gene is TRBJ2-4, the V gene TRBV7-9; 7 bases are a match to TRBD2. The ends lost 0 bases at V and 15 bases at J; junction bases unmatched: 8. The CDR3 runs 13 residues. The germline CDR1 and CDR2 sequences are SEHNR and FQNEAQ (reference sequence). Here the CDR3 reads CASSLAGGKVGYF. The CDR3 DNA reads TGTGCCAGCAGCTTAGCGGGGGGGAAAGTCGGGTACTTC.

The V and J genes are TRBV9 and TRBJ1-1; 8 bases match TRBD1. Germline assignment: CDR1 SGDLS and CDR2 YYNGEE. The trim removed 0 bases at V and 4 bases at J, leaving 5 bases unmatched. CDR3 size: 15 residues. CDR3 nucleotide sequence: TGTGCCAGCAGCGTAGGACAGGGGCGAGGCACTGAAGCTTTCTTT. Its translation: CASSVGQGRGTEAFF.

The rearrangement uses TRBV14 and TRBJ2-6; tentatively, D is TRBD1 (6 bases). This CDR3 is 17 amino acids long. Trimming stripped 0 bases from V and 2 bases from J, with 11 bases between. From germline, CDR1 is SGHDN and CDR2 FVKESK. The CDR3 region is CASSQDTGIAGANVLTF. DNA of the CDR3: TGTGCCAGCAGCCAAGATACAGGGATTGCTGGGGCCAACGTCCTGACTTTC. Full variable domain (missing parts from reference TRBV14 and TRBJ2-6): EAGVTQFPSHSVIEKGQTVTLRCDPISGHDNLYWYRRVMGKEIKFLLHFVKESKQDESGMPNNRFLAERTGGTYSTLKVQPAELEDSGVYFCASSQDTGIAGANVLTFGAGSRLTVL.

A word on this clone: A read error may produce the germline difference seen at one junction end. This chain joins TRBV7-7 and TRBJ1-6; D is unresolved. The CDR3 spans 13 residues. Germline CDR1 SSHAT, CDR2 FNYEAQ (reference sequence). The CDR3 DNA follows: TGTGCTAGCAGCTTGGACTGGAATTCACCCCTCCACTTT. Protein product: CASSLDWNSPLHF.

CDR3 residues: CASNSLRYSGRISTDTQYF. DNA for the CDR3: TGTGCCAGCAACAGCTTGAGGTATAGCGGGAGGATTAGCACAGATACGCAGTATTTT. The chain couples TRBV5-6 to TRBJ2-3; 10 bases fit TRBD2. CDR3 size: 19 residues. The germline gives CDR1 SGHDT, CDR2 YYEEEE. V shed 6 bases, J shed 0 bases, and the junction held 16 bases outside the gene matches.

This rearrangement joins TRBV19 to TRBJ1-1; no firm D call. Germline values: CDR1 LNHDA, CDR2 SQIVND (reference sequence). This CDR3 has 13 residues. Trimming removed 7 bases from V and 1 base from J, with 10 bases in between. The CDR3 loop is CASTSDKNTEAFF. CDR3 nucleotides: TGTGCCAGTACCTCCGACAAGAACACTGAAGCTTTCTTT. The variable domain in full, with the rest retrieved from reference TRBV19 and TRBJ1-1, is DGGITQSPKYLFRKEGQNVTLSCEQNLNHDAMYWYRQDPGQGLRLIYYSQIVNDFQKGDIAEGYSVSREKKESFPLTVTSAQKNPTAFYLCASTSDKNTEAFFGQGTRLTVV.

This clone was picked up one time. The chain carries TRBV30 and TRBJ2-5; 7 bases line up with TRBD2. Near its end, the DNA agrees better with TRBJ2-7, so the J call may be wrong. CDR1 and CDR2 (germline): GTSNPN, SVGIG (reference sequence). The CDR3 length is 14 residues. CDR3 region: CAWSARAGTDEQYF. CDR3 nucleotides: TGTGCCTGGAGCGCCAGAGCGGGAACTGACGAGCAGTACTTC.

V gene TRBV5-4 combines with J gene TRBJ1-2; D is uncertain. The V gene's germline CDR1 is SGHNT and CDR2 YYREEE (reference sequence). The ends were cut back, 1 base at V and 10 bases at J, with 11 bases in the middle. This CDR3 is 12 amino acids long. CDR3 region: CASSLPLLDYTF. The CDR3 DNA reads as TGTGCCAGCAGCTTGCCCCTTTTAGACTACACCTTC.

The chain combines TRBV5-1 with TRBJ1-5; 7 nucleotides agree with TRBD1. With 4 bases clipped from V and 6 bases from J, the junction kept 7 bases outside the gene matches. Germline CDR1 reads SGHRS; CDR2 reads YFSETQ. The CDR3 totals 14 residues. Here the CDR3 DNA reads TGCGCCAGCAGCGAGACAGGGAGCGGTCAGCCCCAGCATTTT. As protein: CASSETGSGQPQHF.

Concerning this clone itself: At one end the junction does not follow the germline gene, possibly because of a read error. The chain recombines TRBV7-9 with TRBJ1-1, with a possible D match to TRBD1 (5 bases). Germline-derived CDR1 and CDR2 are SEHNR and FQNEAQ (reference sequence). This CDR3 is built from 15 residues. CDR3: CSSNPSGGGNTEAFF. The CDR3 region has the DNA TGTTCCAGCAACCCTTCCGGGGGGGGGAACACTGAAGCTTTCTTT.

The rearrangement links TRBV28 to TRBJ2-2, with 12 bases fitting TRBD2. The junction had 5 bases not matched to a gene; V was cut back by 3 bases and J by 6 bases. This CDR3 contains 16 residues. Germline CDR1 reads MDHEN; CDR2 reads SYDVKM. CDR3 nucleotide sequence: TGTGCCAGCAGTTTGCTAGCGGGGGGGCTAGCCGGGGAGCTGTTTTTT. It codes for CASSLLAGGLAGELFF.

The CDR3, as DNA: TGTGCCACCGTAAGGGGCTTGAACACTGAAGCTTTCTTT. Its protein is CATVRGLNTEAFF. V gene TRBV28 combines with J gene TRBJ1-1; possibly TRBD1 for D (5 bases). CDR3 length equals 13 residues. Germline loops: CDR1 MDHEN, CDR2 SYDVKM. With 10 bases removed from V and 0 bases from J, the gap between germline ends came to 12 bases.

V and J are TRBV10-2 and TRBJ1-2; 9 bases align to TRBD1. After removal of 6 bases from V and 4 bases from J, the junction contained 3 bases not matched to a gene. CDR3 length equals 13 residues. From germline, CDR1 is WSHSY and CDR2 SAAADI. CDR3 loop: CASRGQGVYGYTF. The DNA for the CDR3 is TGCGCCAGCAGGGGACAGGGTGTCTATGGCTACACCTTC.

This clone has only a few counts. V gene TRBV4-1 combines with J gene TRBJ1-3; tentative D call: TRBD1 (6 bases). Germline V gene lookup returns CDR1 MGHRA and CDR2 YSYEKL. The CDR3 extends over 16 amino acids. Trimming removed 4 bases at V and 4 bases at J, with 17 bases between. The CDR3 nucleotides read TGCGCCAGCAGCCCTACTCCAGGGGCGCAAGGAAACACCATATATTTT. This codes for CASSPTPGAQGNTIYF.